One sample yielded the 32 T cell receptor beta chains listed below, sequenced in a study of blood T cells in healthy people across ages. Primers used in a second PCR of roughly 6 to 12 cycles were a sample-barcoded 5' primer and a J-beta primer mix. TCRdb used MiXCR to reprocess the 5' RACE reads, holding one entry per CDR3 protein. The sample consists of fewer than 1,000,000 distinct CDR3 sequences, roughly 44% of them appearing once. Sequencing used blood. The source of these receptors is a man aged 60-69 years in good health.

The chain joins TRBV15 to TRBJ1-1; D not resolved. The CDR3 covers 15 residues. V lost 5 bases and J 5 bases, leaving 18 bases between the germline ends. Germline V gene sequence: CDR1 LNHNV, CDR2 YYDKDF (reference sequence). The CDR3 DNA follows: TGTGCCACCAGCGGCGGCCTCTCCGGGGATACTGAAGCTTTCTTT. As protein: CATSGGLSGDTEAFF.

The rearrangement joins TRBV20-1 to TRBJ2-7; 13 bases are a match to TRBD2. Losses at the gene ends were 2 bases for V and 7 bases for J; bases not matched to a gene: 8. Germline V gene lookup returns CDR1 DFQATT and CDR2 SNEGSKA (reference sequence). This CDR3 region has 15 residues. The CDR3 loop is CSARTSGGAGNEQYF. The CDR3 nucleotides read TGCAGTGCTAGAACTAGCGGGGGGGCCGGGAATGAGCAGTACTTC.

The rearrangement links TRBV7-9 to TRBJ1-4; D might be TRBD1 (5 bases). The CDR3 runs 13 residues. Trimming took 5 bases from V and 6 from J, leaving 10 bases between them. In germline, CDR1 is SEHNR, CDR2 FQNEAQ (reference sequence). CDR3 amino acids: CASSGTVDEKLFF. Written as DNA, the CDR3 is TGTGCCAGCAGCGGGACGGTCGATGAAAAACTGTTTTTT.

This clonotype came up once. The chain couples TRBV7-2 to TRBJ2-3; 8 bases are shared with TRBD1. The CDR3 is made up of 13 amino acids. Germline assignment: CDR1 SGHTA and CDR2 FQGNSA. Trimming cost V 4 bases and J 10 bases; bases outside gene matches: 7. This CDR3 is CASSYMDREAQYF. The CDR3 coding sequence is TGTGCCAGCAGCTATATGGACAGGGAGGCGCAGTATTTT.

A few counts support this clonotype. V and J are TRBV9 and TRBJ2-7; 10 positions agree with TRBD1. This CDR3 has 17 residues. V was pared by 2 bases and J by 3 bases, with 11 bases of the junction left unmatched. Germline values: CDR1 SGDLS, CDR2 YYNGEE. For the CDR3, the DNA is TGTGCCAGCAGCGTCGATTCATCCGGGACAGGGGTCTACGAGCAGTACTTC. Amino acids: CASSVDSSGTGVYEQYF.

This clonotype was detected only a few times. The rearrangement joins TRBV20-1 to TRBJ1-6; D not resolved. The CDR3 runs to 14 residues. CDR1 is DFQATT and CDR2 is SNEGSKA in the germline V gene (reference sequence). Trimming cost V 2 bases and J 2 bases, with 7 bases left between them. The CDR3 sequence is CSARQAPYNSPLHF. CDR3 coding DNA: TGCAGTGCTAGACAGGCACCCTATAATTCACCCCTCCACTTT.

V is TRBV5-1 and J is TRBJ2-1, with 8 bases aligning to TRBD2. The CDR3 totals 16 residues. V lost 0 bases, J lost 13 bases, and 15 bases stayed unmatched. Germline V gene data show CDR1 as SGHRS and CDR2 as YFSETQ. CDR3 region: CASSLEAAGGQETQFF. The CDR3, as DNA: TGCGCCAGCAGCTTGGAGGCCGCGGGGGGACAAGAGACCCAGTTCTTC.

This clonotype was observed many times. The V call is TRBV7-2, the J call TRBJ2-5; unclear D gene. V dropped 5 bases and J dropped 5 bases, with 6 bases sitting between them. The CDR3 is 11 residues long. Germline assignment: CDR1 SGHTA and CDR2 FQGNSA. DNA for the CDR3: TGTGCCAGCAGCGATGTGGAGACCCAGTACTTC. This gives the protein CASSDVETQYF.

There are a few counts of this clonotype. J is TRBJ2-1 and V is TRBV4-3; no clear D. The CDR3 consists of 12 residues. With 4 bases removed from V and 14 bases from J, the gap between germline ends came to 15 bases. Germline-derived CDR1 and CDR2 are LGHNA and YSLEER. The CDR3 bases are TGCGCCAGCAGCCCAGTAACAATGATAGAGTTCTTC. It is translated as CASSPVTMIEFF.

CDR3 bases: TGTGCCAGCAGTCACAACCGGGGCCCCGCACAGGGTGAGCAGTTCTTC. It codes for CASSHNRGPAQGEQFF. This sequence joins TRBV6-6 and TRBJ2-1; weak D call: TRBD1 (6 bases). V lost 5 bases and J lost 9, with 23 bases in between. The CDR3 runs to 16 residues. Germline CDR1 reads MNHNY; CDR2 reads SVGAGI (reference sequence).

This clonotype was seen a handful of times. This sequence joins TRBV4-3 and TRBJ2-7; 7 bases fit TRBD1. J was trimmed by 3 bases and V by 1 base; bases with no gene match: 6. Per the germline V gene, CDR1 is LGHNA and CDR2 is YSLEER. The CDR3 covers 15 residues. CDR3 nucleotide sequence: TGCGCCAGCAGCCAAGGCCAGGACAGGTACTACGAGCAGTACTTC. This gives the protein CASSQGQDRYYEQYF.

The chain joins TRBV20-1 to TRBJ2-5; D not resolved. Germline CDR1 DFQATT, CDR2 SNEGSKA (reference sequence). The CDR3 sequence is 16 residues long. V shed 0 bases and J shed 2 bases, with 16 bases lying between them. In DNA form, the CDR3 reads TGCAGTGCTAGAGATGCTTTGAGCCCCGAGCAAGAGACCCAGTACTTC. Its translation: CSARDALSPEQETQYF.

This clonotype was counted only a few times. The CDR3 reads CASSQSMAADTQYF. The CDR3 bases are TGCGCCAGCAGCCAATCTATGGCAGCAGATACGCAGTATTTT. The chain joins TRBV4-3 to TRBJ2-3; no definite D call. Trimming removed 2 bases from V and 4 bases from J, with 10 bases in between. Germline V gives CDR1 LGHNA, CDR2 YSLEER. The CDR3 runs 14 residues.

This clonotype was seen a handful of times. This sequence joins TRBV12-3 or TRBV12-4 and TRBJ1-1; tentative D call: TRBD1 (5 bases). Trimming took off 4 bases at V and 2 bases at J, with 14 bases between the two ends. The CDR3 covers 15 residues. The CDR3 region is CASSSGLGGNTEAFF. The CDR3 nucleotides read TGTGCCAGCAGTTCTGGATTGGGGGGAAACACTGAAGCTTTCTTT.

In nucleotides, the CDR3 is TGTGCCAGCAGTTCCCTGGACCACCAAGAGACCCAGTACTTC. Encoded protein: CASSSLDHQETQYF. J is TRBJ2-5 and V is TRBV27; D is ambiguous. Per the germline V gene, CDR1 is MNHEY and CDR2 is SMNVEV (reference sequence). The CDR3 loop spans 14 amino acids. V gave up 4 bases and J gave up 0 bases, with 9 bases separating them.

The table lists this clonotype with a few counts. The J gene is TRBJ2-5, the V gene TRBV20-1; D gene uncertain. Trimming cost V 0 bases and J 1 base, with 6 bases left between them. Germline lookup yields CDR1 DFQATT and CDR2 SNEGSKA (reference sequence). The CDR3 covers 13 residues. The CDR3, as DNA: TGCAGTGCTAGAGAGGTCGCCCAAGAGACCCAGTACTTC. Amino acid sequence: CSAREVAQETQYF.

This clonotype has at least ten counts. This chain joins TRBV25-1 and TRBJ2-7; 7 nucleotides agree with TRBD1. This CDR3 comprises 14 residues. V shed 4 bases and J 2 bases; nucleotides not matched to a gene: 5. Germline values: CDR1 MGHDK, CDR2 SYGVNS. The CDR3 protein is CASSAQGVTYEQYF. The CDR3 coding sequence is TGTGCCAGCAGTGCCCAGGGGGTAACCTACGAGCAGTACTTC.

The chain couples TRBV12-3 or TRBV12-4 to TRBJ1-1, with a tentative D call TRBD1 (6 bases). Between the trimmed V and J ends, which lost 6 bases and 1 base, there was a span of 9 bases. The CDR3 sequence is 13 residues long. The CDR3 DNA is TGTGCCAGCAGGTGGACAGAGAACACTGAAGCTTTCTTT. As protein: CASRWTENTEAFF.

In its sample, this clonotype was seen a few times. The chain uses TRBV27 and TRBJ2-3, with 7 bases matching TRBD2. With 6 bases clipped from V and 2 bases from J, the junction kept 8 bases outside the gene matches. This CDR3 contains 15 residues. Germline V gives CDR1 MNHEY, CDR2 SMNVEV (reference sequence). The CDR3 nucleotides are TGTGCCAGCAGGGGTTGGGGGGGGACCACAGATACGCAGTATTTT. This gives the protein CASRGWGGTTDTQYF.

A few counts support this clonotype. The CDR3 is CATKAGVTSGANVLTF. DNA of the CDR3: TGTGCCACCAAAGCGGGGGTCACCTCCGGGGCCAACGTCCTGACTTTC. V usage is TRBV6-2 or TRBV6-3 and J usage is TRBJ2-6; 8 bases agree with TRBD2. V shed 10 bases, J shed 4 bases, and the junction held 12 bases outside the gene matches. The CDR3 has 16 residues. Germline V lookup: CDR1 MNHEY, CDR2 SVGEGT.

The chain has TRBV7-2 and TRBJ2-2; no clear D gene. Germline-derived CDR1 and CDR2 are SGHTA and FQGNSA. V lost 5 bases and J 3 bases, leaving 10 bases between the germline ends. The CDR3 contains 14 residues. CDR3 sequence: CASSMTGYTGELFF. For the CDR3, the DNA is TGTGCCAGCAGCATGACTGGTTACACCGGGGAGCTGTTTTTT.

This clonotype came up a few times. V gene TRBV28 combines with J gene TRBJ1-2; D remains unclear. Trimming took 5 bases from V and 8 from J, leaving 15 bases between them. Germline V gives CDR1 MDHEN, CDR2 SYDVKM. The CDR3 loop spans 13 amino acids. DNA for the CDR3: TGTGCCAGCAGTGCCCCGTCCTCGGGAGGCTACACCTTC. Amino acids: CASSAPSSGGYTF.

V gene TRBV6-2 or TRBV6-3 combines with J gene TRBJ1-5; 8 positions agree with TRBD1. There are 15 residues in the CDR3. The V segment lost 6 bases and the J segment 5 bases; nucleotides outside the gene matches: 9. CDR1 and CDR2 from the germline V gene are MNHEY and SVGEGT. DNA for the CDR3: TGTGCCAGCAGCAGAAGGACAGGGTATGATCAGCCCCAGCATTTT. Its protein is CASSRRTGYDQPQHF.

This clonotype occurred a few times. V and J are TRBV6-5 and TRBJ1-2; D remains unclear. Germline lookup yields CDR1 MNHEY and CDR2 SVGAGI. CDR3 size: 14 residues. Trimming pared 3 bases from V and 8 bases from J, leaving 16 bases between. The CDR3 reads CASSYGGSPGGYTF. The CDR3 bases are TGTGCCAGCAGTTATGGCGGAAGCCCCGGGGGCTACACCTTC.

The rearrangement links TRBV12-3 or TRBV12-4 to TRBJ1-6; D uncertain. The CDR3 contains 16 residues. V shed 2 bases and J shed 7 bases, with 15 bases lying between them. CDR3 sequence (DNA): TGTGCCAGCAGTTTACGGCAACCCGGGGAAAATTCACCCCTCCACTTT. Translating it yields CASSLRQPGENSPLHF.

This chain links TRBV7-2 with TRBJ2-1, with 7 nucleotides matching TRBD1. The germline CDR1 and CDR2 sequences are SGHTA and FQGNSA. J lost 4 bases, V lost 5 bases, and 8 bases had no gene match. The CDR3 sequence is 15 residues long. The CDR3 DNA sequence: TGTGCCAGCAGCGAGGGACAGCACCAATACAATGAGCAGTTCTTC. Encoded protein: CASSEGQHQYNEQFF.

The chain is built from TRBV15 and TRBJ2-2, with 8 nucleotides matching TRBD1. From germline, CDR1 is LNHNV and CDR2 YYDKDF (reference sequence). The CDR3 length is 15 residues. Losses at the gene ends were 3 bases for V and 4 bases for J; bases not matched to a gene: 4. CDR3 in DNA: TGTGCCACCAGCAGGGACAGGGTATCCACCGGGGAGCTGTTTTTT. Encoded protein: CATSRDRVSTGELFF.

This chain uses TRBV10-3 with TRBJ1-1, with D unresolved. V was shortened by 0 bases and J by 4 bases, with 18 bases between the two germline ends. The V gene's germline CDR1 is ENHRY and CDR2 SYGVKD. This CDR3 comprises 17 residues. The CDR3 bases are TGTGCCATCAGTGAGTCGAAAGAAACGGACCCCCCCACTGAAGCTTTCTTT. This encodes CAISESKETDPPTEAFF.

V and J are TRBV27 and TRBJ1-4; tentative D call: TRBD1 (5 bases). Between the trimmed V and J ends, which lost 3 bases and 5 bases, there was a span of 10 bases. The CDR3 is made up of 14 amino acids. Germline CDR1 MNHEY, CDR2 SMNVEV (reference sequence). Here the CDR3 reads CASSFRGDNEKLFF. Here the CDR3 DNA reads TGTGCCAGCAGTTTTCGGGGGGACAATGAAAAACTGTTTTTT.

To note about this clonotype: A much larger clone lies one base from this, so it may be a read error. The chain has TRBV20-1 and TRBJ2-7; 10 bases align to TRBD1. After removal of 3 bases from V and 6 bases from J, the junction contained 8 bases not matched to a gene. Germline CDR1 reads DFQATT; CDR2 reads SNEGSKA (reference sequence). The CDR3 has 14 amino acids. The CDR3 DNA sequence: TGCAGTGCTAGGGAGAGGGGACAGGGGCGCGAGCAGTACTTC. Translating it yields CSARERGQGREQYF.

V is TRBV20-1 and J is TRBJ1-5; 7 nucleotides match TRBD1. The CDR3 consists of 17 residues. V trimming: 1 base; J trimming: 4 bases; junction bases outside the gene matches: 13. CDR1 is DFQATT, CDR2 SNEGSKA, per germline (reference sequence). DNA for the CDR3: TGCAGTGCTAGAGCGCCCGCCTACCGGGACAGAAATCAGCCCCAGCATTTT. Translating it yields CSARAPAYRDRNQPQHF.

This chain connects TRBV5-1 to TRBJ2-5, with 7 bases identical to TRBD1. The germline gives CDR1 SGHRS, CDR2 YFSETQ. The CDR3 length is 14 residues. Trimming at V came to 1 base and at J to 7 bases, leaving 7 bases not matched to a gene. CDR3 in amino acids: CASSLTGQPGTQYF. In nucleotides, the CDR3 is TGCGCCAGCAGCTTGACGGGACAGCCTGGGACCCAGTACTTC. Full variable domain (missing parts from reference TRBV5-1 and TRBJ2-5): KAGVTQTPRYLIKTRGQQVTLSCSPISGHRSVSWYQQTPGQGLQFLFEYFSETQRNKGNFPGRFSGRQFSNSRSEMNVSTLELGDSALYLCASSLTGQPGTQYFGPGTRLLVL.